This record concerns one T cell receptor beta chain sequence. Its antigen is unidentified. The CDR3 has 15 amino acids. Germline-derived CDR1 and CDR2 are MNHEY and SMNVEV (reference sequence). V shed 5 bases, J shed 5 bases, and the junction held 9 bases outside the gene matches. The sample belongs to a study of cytomegalovirus exposure and HLA in healthy donors. The study, taken as a whole, reports: Sequencing depth across donors, presence/absence analyses assumed, was roughly uniform. Donors belonging to an Asian-associated ancestry cluster reportedly showed fewer N-insertions in productive TCRs than the 666-donor mean, according to what a later analysis found. A later analysis, which compared TCR beta chains of equal frequency, found the HLA-associated ones more clonally expanded.

The PCR was carried out with 60 Vbeta primers and 13 Jbeta primers. Assay: immunoSEQ multiplex PCR; the TCRdb copy retains only in-frame clones and omits some. The table has under 200,000 clones, 80% to 85% seen once; the top ten hold roughly 2%. Sequencing input: PBMCs. The chain has TRBV27 and TRBJ1-1, with 9 bases fitting TRBD1. This TCR derives from a human donor in good health. DNA for the CDR3: TGTGCCAGCAGTCGTGGGGACAGGGCTGATACTGAAGCTTTCTTT. Translated: CASSRGDRADTEAFF.